This T cell receptor beta chain was identified in a study of T-cell memory formation after mild COVID-19. About the research overall: Most TCR clusters belonged to a single donor.

CDR3 length: 15 residues. CDR1 SGHRS and CDR2 YFSETQ come from the germline V gene. V shed 2 bases and J shed 1 base, with 11 bases lying between them. Ten or more counts support this clonotype. The antigen remains unidentified. TCRdb reanalysed the 5' RACE reads using MiXCR and keeps one entry per CDR3 protein. Found here are 300,000 to 350,000 distinct CDR3 sequences, 14% of them singletons; the top ten hold around 20%. Study observations and caveats: Researchers found some responding clones in pre-infection memory, a sign that cross-reactive memory joined.

The sequenced material came from PBMCs or a T cell subset sorted from them (not recorded which). This chain connects TRBV5-1 to TRBJ2-3, with D possibly matching TRBD1 (5 bases). This receptor was obtained from a man between 18 and 35 years old who had mild COVID-19 (a few samples of this study predate the infection). Cell type and time point are not known. The CDR3 reads CASSLQDLGTDTQYF. The CDR3, as DNA: TGCGCCAGCAGCTTACAGGACCTCGGCACAGATACGCAGTATTTT.